Here is one TCR beta chain with its context. It has no known antigen specificity. The input lacks base qualities; no much larger clone sits a single base away. The cohort comprised fewer than 750 healthy bone marrow donors. At the time of sampling, all cohort members were nominally healthy, though unrecorded immune exposures were likely present. The donor tested CMV seropositive and was one of the 289 seropositive cohort members. A peripheral blood sample was collected from each donor, and TCR beta sequencing was performed on peripheral blood mononuclear cells. The Qiagen DNeasy Blood Extraction Kit was used to extract genomic DNA from the blood cell samples. The data belong to a study of cytomegalovirus exposure and HLA in healthy donors (TCRdb year 2017). Regarding the complete study: An earlier analysis of approximately 640 of the donors reported approximately 290 Gb of sequence data and 117 million unique TCR beta sequences from 190 million or so T cells. The T cell repertoires of several hundred subjects were profiled by immunosequencing and related to cytomegalovirus serostatus. Typing coverage differed by locus: A, B, C, DRB1 and DQB1 were typed in about 629-640 donors, DQA1 in roughly 500, DPA1 in around 580, and DPB1 in approximately 450. On average, 235,054 unique TCR beta nucleotide sequences were sequenced per donor among 398 genotyped donors of the cohort, with 15% to 20% of those sequences being non-productive. Every discovery cohort repertoire had been produced on one sequencing platform. In a later genetic analysis, genome-wide SNP genotypes for about 55% of the 666 donors were used, and that subset was treated as a discovery cohort. To predict cytomegalovirus infection status, the study combined high-throughput TCR immunosequencing, statistical association of individual TCRs with disease status, and machine learning. The study aimed to test whether signatures of past pathogen exposure could be identified by cataloging public T cell receptors. A later analysis re-examined previously published TCR beta repertoires from about 700 donors and added high-resolution HLA genotyping to investigate patterns of TCR occurrence. A separate validation cohort of roughly 120 different subjects was used in addition to the 666-subject first cohort. In the later analysis, no new phenotypic data were used to find candidate immune exposures; instead, reliance was placed on TCR beta sequences and their occurrence across donors. Roughly 300 gigabases of sequencing data and some 85 million unique TCR sequences were included in an early release covering about 600 HLA-typed donors. Among the approximately 400 genotyped donors, around 81% belonged to the genetic ancestry cluster associated with self-reported Caucasian donors. In an earlier analysis of 587 of the donors, high-throughput TCR beta sequencing was used to judge whether each TCR beta V gene segment behaved as functional or pseudogenic. Because of strong linkage in the cohort, 5 or 6 DR-DQ haplotypes were treated as single units for association and clustering. Class I and class II HLA loci were covered by the typing at four-digit resolution. Donor age, sex, ethnicity and CMV serostatus were compiled alongside the repertoire data.

CDR1 and CDR2 (MDHEN, SYDVKM) derive from the germline V gene. V ends up 8 bases short and J 3 bases short, with an unmatched junction base count of 12. The CDR3 holds 16 amino acids from the cysteine to the phenylalanine. Only CDR3 DNA remains: 48 bases, in frame from the first base. The protocol used for the library was the immunoSEQ multiplex PCR assay. A mixture of 60 forward primers for TCR Vbeta segments and 13 reverse primers for TCR Jbeta segments was used in the multiplex PCR. A multiplex PCR assay on genomic DNA amplified the CDR3 region of rearranged TCR beta genes. Amplified TCR beta libraries were sequenced as 87-base-pair reads on the Illumina HiSeq System. The source study handled its data this way. A later analysis counted 65 million to 90 million unique TCR beta chains across the 650 to 700 repertoires, and roughly 11 million of these chains were shared by at least two donors. Raw reads were error-corrected and collapsed into unique sequences by a nearest-neighbor algorithm in which closely related sequences were merged to remove PCR and sequencing errors. CDR3 sequences were aligned to IMGT reference sequences to assign V, D and J gene segments. For a sequence to be retained, at least a six-nucleotide match to both a V gene segment and a J gene segment was required. A rearrangement counted as productive if the CDR3 had no stop codons and remained in frame with V and J, and every other rearrangement counted as non-productive. CDR3 was defined according to IMGT convention as the region running from the second conserved V-encoded cysteine to the conserved J-encoded phenylalanine. The earlier analysis of about 620 of the donors excluded sequences that lacked an unambiguous match to a single V gene segment. In an earlier analysis of 500 to 750 of the donors, V segments were called functional above 56.7% productive rearrangements and were called segregating when the between-donor standard deviation exceeded 5%. A statistical classification framework was built to diagnose cytomegalovirus status from the catalog of TCR beta chain sequences. In a later analysis, V and J genes were assigned by comparing TCR nucleotide sequences against IMGT/GENE-DB human TR gene sequences. A later analysis assigned CDR3 sequences and most-parsimonious VDJ recombination scenarios with the TCRdist pipeline. In a later analysis, each TCR beta chain was defined by its CDR3 amino acid sequence together with its V-gene family, and reads without a unique V-gene family were excluded. As a way to deal with suspected cross-contamination and a sequencing artifact, a later analysis dropped 450 to 600 nucleotide sequences that were highly shared and had low generation probability. In a later analysis, a clonal expansion index was calculated for each public chain from normalized within-repertoire ranks of inferred template counts. In a later analysis, generation probabilities were computed with a VDJ recombination model fitted to out-of-frame rearrangements, and the resulting probabilities were checked against IGoR. A later analysis scored TCR-TCR, TCR-HLA and TCR-CMV co-occurrence with hypergeometric tests, applying a repertoire-size bias correction to TCR pairs. In a later analysis, false discovery rates were estimated by permuting HLA or CMV assignments 20 times. In a later analysis, co-occurring TCRs were grouped with DBSCAN, and TCRdist sequence similarity was added when clustering was performed within HLA-allele-positive subsets. For co-occurrence clustering, repertoires with fewer than 30,000 or more than 120,000 public chains were excluded, along with 5 or 6 repertoires with anomalous nucleotide sharing. What TCRdb holds here is the immuneACCESS table cut down to in-frame rearrangements. Part of the clones is not present; checked against another copy, under half of the missing clones reflect an unresolved V gene, and the others are unexplained. The DNA was the basis for D and trimming; V, J and clone size are from that table. The sample table records approximately 190,000 clones; around 84% of these occur just once. Around 2.5% of the sample is in the top ten clones.

Here is what the overall study found, with its caveats: Several of the top co-occurrence clusters appeared to be linked to parvovirus B19, influenza, CMV and Epstein-Barr virus, according to a later analysis. In a later genetic analysis, a missense DCLRE1C variant was associated with V-gene and J-gene trimming of TCR beta chains, and the association was replicated in an independent cohort. The sequencing pipeline was judged likely to have produced a cluster of highly shared sequence variants as a technical artifact. In this cohort, only TCR beta chains were sequenced, and detectable features were limited by the absence of alpha or paired-chain data. According to the authors, the approach could potentially be generalized to other disease states and immunological phenotypes. Compared with the roughly 720-donor mean, donors in an Asian-associated ancestry cluster had fewer N-insertions in productive TCRs, according to a later genetic analysis. In a later analysis, some 18,000 TCR beta sequences were associated with specific HLA alleles at a false discovery rate of 0.05. In vitro tests confirmed that a few of the cytomegalovirus-associated TCR beta chains recognize cytomegalovirus antigens. Assigning TCR associations to individual alleles was difficult when HLA alleles, especially DR and DQ, strongly co-occurred. The only immune exposure information available for the cohort was CMV serostatus. A later analysis found that TCR association rates varied across HLA loci, with DRB1 alleles showing the most associated TCRs and HLA-C alleles the fewest. A further reported finding was that TCR beta sequences accurately predicted the HLA-A and HLA-B alleles for most subjects in the first cohort. The study gave a list of 150 to 200 TCR beta chains associated with cytomegalovirus. In an earlier analysis of fewer than 750 of the donors, most TCR beta V segments were observed in productive rearrangements about 87% or about 30% of the time, broadly matching IMGT annotations. According to a later analysis, most CMV-associated TCR beta chains appeared to be HLA-restricted, and the HLA associations seemed to be driven largely by CMV exposure. Correlated functional status among segregating V segments might reflect linkage disequilibrium, but an unknown experimental factor could not be ruled out. Because HLA typing was missing for some donors at each locus, association tests included only the typed subset. Presence/absence analyses assumed roughly uniform sequencing depth across donors, an assumption that may not hold. In a later analysis, HLA-associated TCR beta chains were found to be more clonally expanded and to have lower generation probabilities than equally common non-associated chains. The 87-base-pair reads could not distinguish some IMGT-functional V segments, including TRBV6-2 and TRBV6-3, so those segments were excluded. Because counts were too low, around 18 rarely observed V segments, including chromosome 9 orphons, were left out of the earlier analysis of about 620 of the donors. The classifier was reported to diagnose cytomegalovirus status with high specificity and sensitivity in both the original cohort and the validation cohort. While some public TCRs were present in many individuals, most TCR sequences turned up only very rarely across donors.

This clonotype was obtained from a woman aged 45-60 years in good health and CMV-seropositive. Material for sequencing was PBMCs. The chain is made from TRBV28 and TRBJ2-1, and 8 bases in between align with TRBD1. The DNA reads as follows: TGTGCCAGCGCTCCCGCCGGGACAGGAAACTACAATGAGCAGTTCTTC. Its translation is CASAPAGTGNYNEQFF.